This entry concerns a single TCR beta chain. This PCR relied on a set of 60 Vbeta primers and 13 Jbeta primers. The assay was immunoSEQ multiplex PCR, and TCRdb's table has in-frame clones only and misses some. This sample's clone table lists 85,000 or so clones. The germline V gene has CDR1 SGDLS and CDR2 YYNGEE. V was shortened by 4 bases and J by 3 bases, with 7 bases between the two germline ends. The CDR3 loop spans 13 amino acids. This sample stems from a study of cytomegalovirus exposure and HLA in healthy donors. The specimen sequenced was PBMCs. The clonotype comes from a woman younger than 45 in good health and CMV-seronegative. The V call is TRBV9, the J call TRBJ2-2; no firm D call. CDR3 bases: TGTGCCAGCAGCCCAAGCTACACCGGGGAGCTGTTTTTT. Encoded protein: CASSPSYTGELFF.